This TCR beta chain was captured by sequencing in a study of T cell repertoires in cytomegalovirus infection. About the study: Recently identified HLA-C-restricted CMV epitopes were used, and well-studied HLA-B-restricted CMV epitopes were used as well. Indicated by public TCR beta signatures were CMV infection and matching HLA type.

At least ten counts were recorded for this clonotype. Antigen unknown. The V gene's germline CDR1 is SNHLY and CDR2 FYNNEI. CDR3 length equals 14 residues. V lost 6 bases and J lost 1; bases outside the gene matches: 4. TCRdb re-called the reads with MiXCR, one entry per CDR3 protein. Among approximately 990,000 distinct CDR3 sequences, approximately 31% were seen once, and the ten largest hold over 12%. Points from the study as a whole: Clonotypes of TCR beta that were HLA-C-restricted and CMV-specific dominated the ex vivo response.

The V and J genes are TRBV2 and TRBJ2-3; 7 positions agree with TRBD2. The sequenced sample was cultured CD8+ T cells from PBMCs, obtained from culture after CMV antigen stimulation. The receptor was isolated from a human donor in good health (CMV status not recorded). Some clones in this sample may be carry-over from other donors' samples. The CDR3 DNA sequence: TGTGCCAGCAGCGAGAGCGGGGGCACAGATACGCAGTATTTT. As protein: CASSESGGTDTQYF.